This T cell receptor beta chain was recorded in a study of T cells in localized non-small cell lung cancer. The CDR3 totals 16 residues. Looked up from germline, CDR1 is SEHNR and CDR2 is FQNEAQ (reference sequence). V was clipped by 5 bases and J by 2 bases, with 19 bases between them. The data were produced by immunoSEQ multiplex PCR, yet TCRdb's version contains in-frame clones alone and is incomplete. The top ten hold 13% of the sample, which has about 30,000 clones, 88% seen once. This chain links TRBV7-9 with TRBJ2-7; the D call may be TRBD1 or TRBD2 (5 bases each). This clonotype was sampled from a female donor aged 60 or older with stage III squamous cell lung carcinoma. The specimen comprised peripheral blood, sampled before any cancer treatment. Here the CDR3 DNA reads TGTGCCAGCAGCCTCACAGGACAAGGGAGAACCTACGAGCAGTACTTC. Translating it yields CASSLTGQGRTYEQYF.